Shown below are 32 T cell receptor beta chains from a single sample sequenced in a study of OX40 agonist ivuxolimab in advanced cancers. The table came from immunoSEQ multiplex PCR; TCRdb's copy has only in-frame clones and leaves some out. The sample shows 13,000 to 15,000 clones, less than 90% of them seen only once. This specimen consisted of CD4+ or CD8+ T cells sorted from blood, obtained in a trial of the OX40 agonist ivuxolimab. Receptors originate from an adult with an advanced solid tumor such as melanoma, head and neck, liver or kidney cancer.

The chain carries TRBV27 and TRBJ1-6, with D unclear. Germline CDR1 and CDR2: MNHEY and SMNVEV (reference sequence). Trimming stripped 3 bases from V and 8 bases from J, with 8 bases between. The CDR3 totals 13 residues. CDR3 amino acids: CASSFGSHSPLHF. CDR3 nucleotide sequence: TGTGCCAGCAGTTTCGGGTCACATTCACCCCTCCACTTT.

There are a few counts of this clone. The V gene is TRBV4-3, the J gene TRBJ1-2, with D possibly matching TRBD1 (5 bases). Trimming left V 0 bases short and J 8 bases short, with 16 bases between. This CDR3 is built from 15 residues. The germline CDR1 and CDR2 sequences are LGHNA and YSLEER. The CDR3 spells CASSQEDSSPYGYTF. In DNA, the CDR3 is TGCGCCAGCAGCCAAGAAGACAGCTCTCCCTACGGCTACACCTTC.

The V gene is TRBV4-1, the J gene TRBJ2-2; D is uncertain. Germline assignment: CDR1 MGHRA and CDR2 YSYEKL. This CDR3 region has 18 residues. Trimming shortened V by 2 bases and J by 6 bases, and 22 bases separated the two germline ends. CDR3 region: CASSQHLLVWALPGELFF. CDR3 nucleotides: TGCGCCAGCAGCCAACATCTACTGGTCTGGGCCCTGCCCGGGGAGCTGTTTTTT.

The CDR3 sequence: CATLTGREQFF. DNA for the CDR3: TGTGCCACCCTTACGGGGAGGGAGCAGTTCTTC. The rearrangement joins TRBV19 to TRBJ2-1; tentatively, D is TRBD2 (6 bases). Germline lookup yields CDR1 LNHDA and CDR2 SQIVND (reference sequence). This CDR3 contains 11 residues. V dropped 10 bases and J dropped 10 bases, with 14 bases sitting between them.

This clone showed up just once. The V gene is TRBV2, the J gene TRBJ2-7; 9 bases are a match to TRBD2. CDR1 is SNHLY and CDR2 is FYNNEI in the germline V gene. J gave up 1 base and V 2 bases, and 0 bases lay outside the gene matches. This CDR3 contains 14 residues. The CDR3 DNA reads TGTGCCAGCAGTGAACTAGCGGGGTCCTACGAGCAGTACTTC. It encodes CASSELAGSYEQYF.

The chain links TRBV6-4 to TRBJ1-1; 7 bases are a match to TRBD1. V dropped 6 bases and J dropped 0; count of bases not matched to a gene: 7. This CDR3 region has 15 residues. Germline loops: CDR1 MRHNA, CDR2 SNTAGT. The CDR3 loop is CASRETGTMNTEAFF. The CDR3 DNA follows: TGTGCCAGCAGAGAGACAGGGACCATGAACACTGAAGCTTTCTTT.

The chain recombines TRBV30 with TRBJ1-5; D is uncertain. V was trimmed by 8 bases and J by 4 bases, leaving 15 bases between them. This CDR3 contains 13 residues. The germline V gene encodes CDR1 GTSNPN and CDR2 SVGIG (reference sequence). This chain's CDR3 is CAATAHPNQPQHF. The DNA for the CDR3 is TGTGCCGCAACGGCGCACCCGAATCAGCCCCAGCATTTT.

Notes on this clone: At the DNA level, this CDR3 is encoded by other sequences in the same sample as well. CDR3 sequence reads: CSVGRGEPQHF. CDR3 in DNA: TGCAGCGTGGGTAGAGGCGAGCCCCAGCATTTT. The chain links TRBV29-1 to TRBJ1-5, with no clear D. The germline V gene encodes CDR1 SQVTM and CDR2 ANQGSEA. Trimming shortened V by 6 bases and J by 8 bases, and 11 bases separated the two germline ends. CDR3 length: 11 residues.

The chain has TRBV5-6 and TRBJ1-1, with D possibly being TRBD1 (5 bases). V lost 4 bases, J lost 1 base, and 11 bases lay in between. CDR1 and CDR2 from the germline V gene are SGHDT and YYEEEE. This CDR3 spans 14 amino acids. DNA for the CDR3: TGTGCCAGCAGCCACGACAGACAGAACACTGAAGCTTTCTTT. Translating it yields CASSHDRQNTEAFF.

The chain links TRBV4-3 to TRBJ2-1; TRBD2 agrees at 7 bases. J gave up 6 bases and V 5 bases, and 10 bases lay outside the gene matches. The CDR3 contains 15 residues. The V gene's germline CDR1 is LGHNA and CDR2 YSLEER. The CDR3, as DNA: TGCGCCAGCAGCGGCGGACTAGTAATGGCCAATGAGCAGTTCTTC. It codes for CASSGGLVMANEQFF.

The chain combines TRBV5-1 with TRBJ2-1; 13 bases agree with TRBD2. V was clipped by 0 bases and J by 9 bases; unmatched bases: 3. CDR3 length equals 15 residues. Germline V gene sequence: CDR1 SGHRS, CDR2 YFSETQ. The DNA for the CDR3 is TGCGCCAGCAGCTTGGGACTAGCGGGAGGTTTTGAGCAGTTCTTC. Translating it yields CASSLGLAGGFEQFF.

This clone was seen a single time. The chain carries TRBV13 and TRBJ2-2; a possible D gene is TRBD2 (5 bases). This CDR3 has 13 residues. V was cut by 8 bases and J by 5 bases, with 12 bases left in between. Germline CDR1 and CDR2: PRHDT and FYEKMQ (reference sequence). The CDR3 loop is CASAPGVTGELFF. The CDR3, as DNA: TGTGCCAGCGCCCCCGGGGTGACCGGGGAGCTGTTTTTT.

The rearrangement links TRBV27 to TRBJ2-1, with 7 bases fitting TRBD2. The J segment lost 2 bases and the V segment lost 7 bases, leaving 8 bases of the junction unmatched. Germline CDR1 MNHEY, CDR2 SMNVEV (reference sequence). The CDR3 is 15 amino acids. The CDR3 DNA is TGTGCCAGCAACATACTAGCGCTACCCTACAATGAGCAGTTCTTC. Translating gives CASNILALPYNEQFF.

The chain is built from TRBV7-9 and TRBJ2-7; D is possibly TRBD1 or TRBD2 (5 bases each). The V and J ends lost 1 base and 2 bases respectively, with 15 bases between them. Germline CDR1 and CDR2: SEHNR and FQNEAQ (reference sequence). This CDR3 has 16 residues. The CDR3 bases are TGTGCCAGCAGCTTAGGTGGCCCGGGACCGGCCTACGAGCAGTACTTC. It codes for CASSLGGPGPAYEQYF. The full variable domain, completed using reference TRBV7-9 and TRBJ2-7, is DTGVSQNPRHKITKRGQNVTFRCDPISEHNRLYWYRQTLGQGPEFLTYFQNEAQLEKSRLLSDRFSAERPKGSFSTLEIQRTEQGDSAMYLCASSLGGPGPAYEQYFGPGTRLTVT.

V is TRBV6-4 and J is TRBJ2-7; D may be TRBD1 or TRBD2 (5 bases each). The CDR3 sequence is 12 residues long. Per the germline V gene, CDR1 is MRHNA and CDR2 is SNTAGT. The CDR3 loop is CEQHDRGIEQYF. The CDR3 DNA follows: TGTGAACAGCATGACAGAGGGATAGAGCAGTACTTC.

The CDR3 here is CASSFLAGVEQYF. The CDR3 region has the DNA TGTGCCAGCAGCTTTCTAGCGGGGGTCGAGCAGTACTTC. The chain links TRBV7-2 to TRBJ2-7, with 10 bases that match TRBD2. The CDR3 has 13 amino acids. Trimming at V came to 3 bases and at J to 6 bases, leaving 2 bases not matched to a gene. Germline V gene sequence: CDR1 SGHTA, CDR2 FQGNSA.

This chain connects TRBV30 to TRBJ2-7, with 13 bases fitting TRBD2. CDR3 length: 13 residues. Germline loops: CDR1 GTSNPN, CDR2 SVGIG (reference sequence). J was trimmed by 7 bases and V by 0 bases; bases with no gene match: 0. This CDR3 reads CAWSVGLAGEQYF. Here the CDR3 DNA reads TGTGCCTGGAGTGTGGGACTAGCGGGAGAGCAGTACTTC.

This sequence joins TRBV15 and TRBJ2-1; D uncertain. Looked up from germline, CDR1 is LNHNV and CDR2 is YYDKDF (reference sequence). The length of the CDR3 is 15 residues. V was cut by 6 bases and J by 0 bases, with 12 bases left in between. CDR3 residues: CATSHSRSSYNEQFF. The CDR3 DNA is TGTGCCACCAGTCATAGCCGAAGCTCCTACAATGAGCAGTTCTTC.

The V and J genes are TRBV9 and TRBJ1-1, with unresolved D. V was cut by 4 bases and J by 6 bases, with 10 bases left in between. The CDR3 consists of 12 residues. CDR1 SGDLS and CDR2 YYNGEE come from the germline V gene. The chain's CDR3 is CASSRGSAEAFF. The DNA of the CDR3 is TGTGCCAGCAGCCGCGGGTCAGCTGAAGCTTTCTTT. Full variable domain (missing parts from reference TRBV9 and TRBJ1-1): DSGVTQTPKHLITATGQRVTLRCSPRSGDLSVYWYQQSLDQGLQFLIQYYNGEERAKGNILERFSAQQFPDLHSELNLSSLELGDSALYFCASSRGSAEAFFGQGTRLTVV.

As DNA, the CDR3 is TGTGCCAGCATCGGACAGGGGCCCTACGAGCAGTACTTC. This encodes CASIGQGPYEQYF. The V and J genes are TRBV6-1 and TRBJ2-7, with 9 bases lining up with TRBD1. The germline gives CDR1 MNHNS, CDR2 SASEGT. The J segment lost 2 bases and the V segment lost 7 bases, leaving 3 bases of the junction unmatched. CDR3 length: 13 residues.

The rearrangement links TRBV9 to TRBJ2-3; D not certain. The CDR3 has 15 residues. Trimming removed 5 bases at V and 2 bases at J, with 15 bases between. The germline gives CDR1 SGDLS, CDR2 YYNGEE. In DNA form, the CDR3 reads TGTGCCAGCAGTCACGGTTATTGGGACACAGATACGCAGTATTTT. Translating gives CASSHGYWDTDTQYF.

The chain uses TRBV30 and TRBJ2-7; D gene ambiguous. CDR3 length equals 14 residues. The V end was cut by 0 bases, the J end by 3 bases, with 12 bases between. CDR1 is GTSNPN, CDR2 SVGIG, per germline (reference sequence). The DNA for the CDR3 is TGTGCCTGGAGTGTGGATAGTTACCTCTACGAGCAGTACTTC. It translates to CAWSVDSYLYEQYF. The entire variable domain, with the rest obtained from reference TRBV30 and TRBJ2-7, is as follows: SQTIHQWPATLVQPVGSPLSLECTVEGTSNPNLYWYRQAAGRGLQLLFYSVGIGQISSEVPQNLSASRPQDRQFILSSKKLLLSDSGFYLCAWSVDSYLYEQYFGPGTRLTVT.

V usage is TRBV5-6 and J usage is TRBJ2-7; D perhaps matches TRBD1 (6 bases). V lost 2 bases and J 7 bases, leaving 10 bases between the germline ends. The CDR3 covers 12 residues. Germline lookup yields CDR1 SGHDT and CDR2 YYEEEE. CDR3 sequence: CASSFPQGEQYF. The CDR3 nucleotides read TGTGCCAGCAGCTTCCCACAGGGTGAGCAGTACTTC.

V is TRBV19 and J is TRBJ2-3, with unresolved D. This CDR3 comprises 14 residues. The ends were cut back, 0 bases at V and 2 bases at J, with 6 bases in the middle. The germline V gene has CDR1 LNHDA and CDR2 SQIVND (reference sequence). DNA of the CDR3: TGTGCCAGTAGTATAGATACAAACACAGATACGCAGTATTTT. Its translation: CASSIDTNTDTQYF. The complete variable domain, with remaining parts taken from reference TRBV19 and TRBJ2-3, reads DGGITQSPKYLFRKEGQNVTLSCEQNLNHDAMYWYRQDPGQGLRLIYYSQIVNDFQKGDIAEGYSVSREKKESFPLTVTSAQKNPTAFYLCASSIDTNTDTQYFGPGTRLTVL.

The chain couples TRBV27 to TRBJ1-1; D not certain. The CDR3 contains 14 residues. Germline-derived CDR1 and CDR2 are MNHEY and SMNVEV (reference sequence). The germline V and J ends were trimmed by 5 bases and 7 bases, with 17 bases remaining between them. CDR3 loop: CASSRGILGSEAFF. For the CDR3, the DNA is TGTGCCAGCAGTCGCGGGATACTAGGGAGTGAAGCTTTCTTT.

The rearrangement joins TRBV2 to TRBJ1-2; 11 bases agree with TRBD1. Per germline, CDR1 SNHLY and CDR2 FYNNEI. This CDR3 has 15 amino acids. With V trimmed by 2 bases and J by 5 bases, 4 bases remained unmatched. This CDR3 reads CASSERTGGLYGYTF. The DNA for the CDR3 is TGTGCCAGCAGTGAACGGACAGGGGGCTTATATGGCTACACCTTC.

The J gene is TRBJ2-5, the V gene TRBV19; no clear D. This CDR3 has 16 residues. The germline V gene has CDR1 LNHDA and CDR2 SQIVND (reference sequence). Trimming removed 6 bases from V and 5 bases from J, with 22 bases in between. The CDR3 DNA sequence: TGTGCCAGTAGCCCGGTGGGCGGATCGCACATTGAGACCCAGTACTTC. Encoded protein: CASSPVGGSHIETQYF.

The chain couples TRBV25-1 to TRBJ2-3, with 14 bases matching TRBD2. Per the germline V gene, CDR1 is MGHDK and CDR2 is SYGVNS. The CDR3 length is 18 residues. J gave up 4 bases and V 4 bases, and 10 bases lay outside the gene matches. The CDR3 loop is CASSAPGLAGAAADTQYF. Written as DNA, the CDR3 is TGTGCCAGCAGTGCCCCGGGACTAGCGGGAGCTGCGGCAGATACGCAGTATTTT. Filled out from reference TRBV25-1 and TRBJ2-3, the complete variable domain reads EADIYQTPRYLVIGTGKKITLECSQTMGHDKMYWYQQDPGMELHLIHYSYGVNSTEKGDLSSESTVSRIRTEHFPLTLESARPSHTSQYLCASSAPGLAGAAADTQYFGPGTRLTVL.

This clone was observed once. The chain employs TRBV7-8 and TRBJ1-5; 7 bases fit TRBD1. The CDR3 has 18 amino acids. CDR1 is SGHVS and CDR2 is FQNEAQ in the germline V gene. J gave up 0 bases and V 1 base, and 9 bases lay outside the gene matches. The CDR3 DNA follows: TGTGCCAGCAGCTTAGAGGTGGAGGGGGCTGTTAGCAATCAGCCCCAGCATTTT. Its translation is CASSLEVEGAVSNQPQHF.

This clone has a single count. The chain links TRBV5-1 to TRBJ1-1, with TRBD1 identical over 7 bases. V dropped 4 bases and J dropped 0; count of bases not matched to a gene: 6. In germline, CDR1 is SGHRS, CDR2 YFSETQ. There are 15 residues in the CDR3. In nucleotides, the CDR3 is TGCGCCAGCAGCCCGGGACAGCCCTTGAACACTGAAGCTTTCTTT. Protein sequence: CASSPGQPLNTEAFF.

The V gene is TRBV28, the J gene TRBJ2-7; D unresolved. The CDR3 consists of 13 residues. Germline lookup yields CDR1 MDHEN and CDR2 SYDVKM. V dropped 5 bases and J dropped 6 bases, with 14 bases sitting between them. This CDR3 is CASSRPLWTEQYF. The CDR3 DNA sequence: TGTGCCAGCAGTCGGCCCCTATGGACCGAGCAGTACTTC. Full variable domain (rest looked up from reference TRBV28 and TRBJ2-7): DVKVTQSSRYLVKRTGEKVFLECVQDMDHENMFWYRQDPGLGLRLIYFSYDVKMKEKGDIPEGYSVSREKKERFSLILESASTNQTSMYLCASSRPLWTEQYFGPGTRLTVT.

This chain uses TRBV7-3 with TRBJ2-5; D is ambiguous. The J call may be incorrect, as the DNA end agrees better with TRBJ2-7. CDR1 and CDR2 (germline): SGHTA, FQGTGA. CDR3 size: 13 residues. Here the CDR3 DNA reads TGTGCCAGCAGCTTAACAGGGTTGAACGAGCAGTACTTC. This encodes CASSLTGLNEQYF.